Below are 25 T cell receptor beta chains sequenced from a single sample in a study of blood T cell repertoires in COVID-19. TCRdb's table, derived via immunoSEQ multiplex PCR, lists solely in-frame clones and lacks some. Of about 170,000 clones listed, around 80% were seen once; the top ten hold about 20%. The specimen was peripheral blood. The receptors come from a woman aged 80 or older with acute or convalescent COVID-19.

V usage is TRBV28 and J usage is TRBJ1-3, with a weak D call TRBD1 (6 bases). This CDR3 is built from 14 residues. V lost 6 bases, J lost 7 bases, and 16 bases lay in between. CDR1 MDHEN and CDR2 SYDVKM come from the germline V gene. As DNA, the CDR3 is TGTGCCAGCAGCCCCACAGGGATGGGTAACACCATATATTTT. Translated: CASSPTGMGNTIYF.

This clone is a singleton in its sample. The chain joins TRBV7-2 to TRBJ2-1, with D possibly being TRBD2 (5 bases). Germline V lookup: CDR1 SGHTA, CDR2 FQGNSA. Trimming pared 0 bases from V and 9 bases from J, leaving 12 bases between. The CDR3 consists of 14 residues. CDR3 region: CASSLAPGRGEQFF. The CDR3 DNA sequence: TGTGCCAGCAGCTTAGCCCCAGGCCGGGGTGAGCAGTTCTTC.

The genes are TRBV3-1 (or the pseudogene TRBV3-2) and TRBJ2-1; 11 bases map to TRBD2. The CDR3 totals 15 residues. The V gene end was trimmed by 4 bases and the J gene end by 8 bases; junction bases not matched to a gene: 7. Germline V gives CDR1 LGHDT, CDR2 YNNKEL (reference sequence). CDR3 nucleotides: TGTGCCAGCAGCCGCGCACTAGCGGGGGACGATGAGCAGTTCTTC. Translated, it gives CASSRALAGDDEQFF.

The CDR3 protein is CASSAVVGNQPQHF. The DNA of the CDR3 is TGTGCCAGCAGCGCGGTCGTGGGCAATCAGCCCCAGCATTTT. The J gene is TRBJ1-5, the V gene TRBV7-8; D uncertain. V dropped 5 bases and J dropped 2 bases, with 10 bases sitting between them. Looked up from germline, CDR1 is SGHVS and CDR2 is FQNEAQ. There are 14 residues in the CDR3.

CDR3 sequence: CASSPRGQNTEAFF. CDR3 sequence (DNA): TGCGCCAGCAGCCCTCGGGGACAGAACACTGAAGCTTTCTTT. This chain connects TRBV4-1 to TRBJ1-1; tentatively, D is TRBD1 (6 bases). V lost 4 bases and J 1 base, leaving 10 bases between the germline ends. The CDR3 has 14 amino acids. Per germline, CDR1 MGHRA and CDR2 YSYEKL.

The V and J genes are TRBV10-3 and TRBJ1-2, with D maybe TRBD1 (6 bases). The germline V and J ends were trimmed by 0 bases and 3 bases, with 14 bases remaining between them. The germline gives CDR1 ENHRY, CDR2 SYGVKD. CDR3 size: 16 residues. The CDR3 nucleotides are TGTGCCATCAGTGAGTCGATTTACAGGGCTGACTATGGCTACACCTTC. Translation: CAISESIYRADYGYTF.

CDR3 in DNA: TGTGCCAGCAGCTTCGGCCAGGGGACGGTCCCCCTCCACTTT. This gives the protein CASSFGQGTVPLHF. The chain has TRBV7-9 and TRBJ1-6; TRBD1 is a possible D gene (6 bases). CDR3 length: 14 amino acids. Germline V gives CDR1 SEHNR, CDR2 FQNEAQ (reference sequence). V dropped 3 bases and J dropped 13 bases, with 16 bases sitting between them.

The genes are TRBV11-2 and TRBJ2-2, with TRBD1 matching 8 bases. Trimming at V came to 3 bases and at J to 4 bases, leaving 4 bases not matched to a gene. Germline CDR1 and CDR2: SGHAT and FQNNGV. The CDR3 spans 15 residues. Here the CDR3 reads CASSFQGAGTGELFF. The DNA for the CDR3 is TGTGCCAGCAGCTTCCAGGGGGCGGGCACCGGGGAGCTGTTTTTT.

The gene calls are TRBV5-4 and TRBJ2-1, with a tentative D call TRBD1 (6 bases). Germline CDR1 is SGHNT and CDR2 is YYREEE (reference sequence). Trimming pared 3 bases from V and 10 bases from J, leaving 8 bases between. This CDR3 is 11 amino acids long. CDR3 DNA: TGTGCCAGCAGCTACGGGACAGAGCAGTTCTTC. Translating it yields CASSYGTEQFF.

The chain uses TRBV5-1 and TRBJ2-6; 8 positions match TRBD1. The germline V gene has CDR1 SGHRS and CDR2 YFSETQ. This CDR3 has 16 residues. With 4 bases clipped from V and 4 bases from J, the junction kept 7 bases outside the gene matches. This chain's CDR3 is CASSGTGPGGANVLTF. The CDR3 DNA follows: TGCGCCAGCAGCGGGACAGGCCCGGGGGGGGCCAACGTCCTGACTTTC. Based on the CDR3 plus reference TRBV5-1 and TRBJ2-6, the full variable domain is KAGVTQTPRYLIKTRGQQVTLSCSPISGHRSVSWYQQTPGQGLQFLFEYFSETQRNKGNFPGRFSGRQFSNSRSEMNVSTLELGDSALYLCASSGTGPGGANVLTFGAGSRLTVL.

V and J are TRBV28 and TRBJ2-1, with TRBD2 identical over 7 bases. The CDR3 extends over 14 amino acids. Germline lookup yields CDR1 MDHEN and CDR2 SYDVKM. J lost 9 bases, V lost 3 bases, and 8 bases had no gene match. The CDR3 reads CASSFPGGLVEQFF. CDR3 nucleotides: TGTGCCAGCAGTTTTCCGGGAGGATTGGTTGAGCAGTTCTTC.

The chain recombines TRBV5-1 with TRBJ2-7, with TRBD2 matching 8 bases. The CDR3 is 14 amino acids. Germline V gives CDR1 SGHRS, CDR2 YFSETQ. The V segment lost 0 bases and the J segment 2 bases; nucleotides outside the gene matches: 1. The CDR3 region has the DNA TGCGCCAGCAGCTTGGCAGCGGGGGCCTACGAGCAGTACTTC. Amino acids: CASSLAAGAYEQYF.

V gene TRBV5-6 combines with J gene TRBJ2-2; 13 bases map to TRBD2. The CDR3 is 17 amino acids. CDR1 is SGHDT and CDR2 is YYEEEE in the germline V gene. Losses at the gene ends were 0 bases for V and 4 bases for J; bases not matched to a gene: 3. CDR3 amino acids: CASSLGLAGGGTGELFF. The CDR3 region has the DNA TGTGCCAGCAGCTTGGGACTAGCGGGAGGTGGCACCGGGGAGCTGTTTTTT.

The rearrangement uses TRBV7-9 and TRBJ2-2; TRBD2 aligns across 7 bases. CDR1 is SEHNR and CDR2 is FQNEAQ in the germline V gene (reference sequence). The trim removed 8 bases at V and 6 bases at J, leaving 9 bases unmatched. This CDR3 comprises 14 residues. CDR3 bases: TGTGCCAGCTGTCCTAGCGGATTGGCCGGGGAGCTGTTTTTT. Protein: CASCPSGLAGELFF.

V usage is TRBV19 and J usage is TRBJ1-6; 7 bases fit TRBD1. Germline CDR1 is LNHDA and CDR2 is SQIVND (reference sequence). Trimming at V came to 3 bases and at J to 5 bases, leaving 4 bases not matched to a gene. The CDR3 runs 15 residues. This chain's CDR3 is CASSIGTDDNSPLHF. CDR3 DNA: TGTGCCAGTAGTATCGGGACAGACGATAATTCACCCCTCCACTTT.

The chain employs TRBV6-5 and TRBJ2-7; 12 bases fit TRBD1. The length of the CDR3 is 15 residues. V lost 6 bases and J lost 4; bases outside the gene matches: 7. Germline values: CDR1 MNHEY, CDR2 SVGAGI. The CDR3 reads CASSLSGQGAYEQYF. Written as DNA, the CDR3 is TGTGCCAGCAGCCTATCGGGACAGGGGGCGTACGAGCAGTACTTC.

This chain connects TRBV6-5 to TRBJ2-7; 8 bases match TRBD2. The V segment lost 8 bases and the J segment 1 base; nucleotides outside the gene matches: 7. The CDR3 loop spans 14 amino acids. The germline CDR1 and CDR2 sequences are MNHEY and SVGAGI. The CDR3 protein is CASGTGGYSYEQYF. The CDR3 region has the DNA TGTGCCAGCGGAACGGGAGGGTATTCCTACGAGCAGTACTTC.

The rearrangement joins TRBV6-6 to TRBJ2-2; TRBD2 aligns across 8 bases. Unmatched junction bases numbered 3, after V lost 5 bases and J lost 4 bases. Germline lookup yields CDR1 MNHNY and CDR2 SVGAGI (reference sequence). The CDR3 consists of 14 residues. This CDR3 is CASSLLAATGELFF. In DNA form, the CDR3 reads TGTGCCAGCAGTCTACTAGCGGCCACCGGGGAGCTGTTTTTT.

The rearrangement links TRBV2 to TRBJ1-5; D not resolved. V was trimmed by 9 bases and J by 2 bases, leaving 14 bases between them. The CDR3 length is 14 residues. Germline values: CDR1 SNHLY, CDR2 FYNNEI. CDR3 sequence: CASREGSGNQPQHF. CDR3 nucleotides: TGTGCCAGTAGGGAGGGAAGCGGCAATCAGCCCCAGCATTTT.

The chain joins TRBV6-5 to TRBJ2-3; 9 positions agree with TRBD2. CDR3 length: 14 amino acids. Trimming removed 2 bases from V and 4 bases from J; junction bases left unmatched: 1. Germline V gene lookup returns CDR1 MNHEY and CDR2 SVGAGI. CDR3 bases: TGTGCCAGCAGTTACGGCGGGAGGGCAGATACGCAGTATTTT. Its translation is CASSYGGRADTQYF.

The chain combines TRBV29-1 with TRBJ2-7; D may be TRBD2 (7 bases). The CDR3 consists of 18 residues. V was pared by 1 base and J by 5 bases, with 27 bases between. The germline CDR1 and CDR2 sequences are SQVTM and ANQGSEA. CDR3 nucleotides: TGCAGCGTTGAAGTTGTCCGGGCAGGGACACTAGCGAAGGACGAGCAGTACTTC. Translation gives CSVEVVRAGTLAKDEQYF.

The V and J genes are TRBV5-1 and TRBJ1-4, with 9 bases identical to TRBD1. Germline loops: CDR1 SGHRS, CDR2 YFSETQ. The CDR3 is 16 residues long. Trimming took 1 base from V and 6 from J; bases not matched to a gene: 7. The CDR3 sequence is CASSLSGTGLDEKLFF. DNA of the CDR3: TGCGCCAGCAGCTTGTCCGGGACAGGGCTTGATGAAAAACTGTTTTTT.

This clone appeared once. J is TRBJ2-7 and V is TRBV27; 8 bases map to TRBD2. Germline CDR1 reads MNHEY; CDR2 reads SMNVEV (reference sequence). The CDR3 totals 16 residues. Losses at the gene ends were 2 bases for V and 2 bases for J; bases not matched to a gene: 8. The CDR3 nucleotides read TGTGCCAGCAGTTTAGGTCGGACTAGCTCGACCTACGAGCAGTACTTC. Encoded protein: CASSLGRTSSTYEQYF.

This clone was picked up one time. J is TRBJ2-1 and V is TRBV11-2; 7 bases match TRBD1. V dropped 5 bases and J dropped 0; count of bases not matched to a gene: 7. Germline loops: CDR1 SGHAT, CDR2 FQNNGV. The CDR3 has 16 residues. CDR3 DNA: TGTGCCAGCAGCCGTGGACAGGTTAGCTCCTACAATGAGCAGTTCTTC. Translated: CASSRGQVSSYNEQFF.

The CDR3 DNA is TGTGCCAGCTCACTTGACAGGGTTGGCTATGCCGGGGAGCTGTTTTTT. It specifies CASSLDRVGYAGELFF. The chain uses TRBV18 and TRBJ2-2; 7 bases agree with TRBD1. Losses at the gene ends were 4 bases for V and 6 bases for J; bases not matched to a gene: 11. This CDR3 comprises 16 residues. Germline lookup yields CDR1 KGHSH and CDR2 LQKENI.